The 12 T cell receptor beta chains given below trace back to one sample, sequenced in a study of T cells in Graves' hyperthyroidism and ophthalmopathy. Authors of the study amplified TCR beta CDR3 regions from RNA transcripts. Initially, a first-round RT-PCR of the TCR CDR3 employed the HTBI primer set. TCRdb reprocessed the multiplex PCR reads via MiXCR and lists one record per CDR3 protein. Of 250,000 to 350,000 distinct CDR3 sequences listed, about 20% are singletons. The sequencing sample was made of blood. The receptors were sampled from a man aged 25-45 years with Graves' ophthalmopathy.

This clonotype occurred many times. The chain employs TRBV11-2 and TRBJ2-5, with TRBD2 as a possible D gene (5 bases). CDR1 and CDR2 (germline): SGHAT, FQNNGV. This CDR3 comprises 16 residues. V was clipped by 1 base and J by 5 bases, with 17 bases between them. The CDR3 DNA follows: TGTGCCAGCAGCTTAGTTGTATTCGGGGATGGGGAGACCCAGTACTTC. It translates to CASSLVVFGDGETQYF.

V is TRBV24-1 and J is TRBJ2-5; maybe TRBD1 (6 bases). This CDR3 region has 13 residues. From germline, CDR1 is KGHDR and CDR2 SFDVKD. Trimming removed 7 bases at V and 2 bases at J, with 10 bases between. CDR3 in DNA: TGTGCCACCAGCTCAGGGGTACAAGAGACCCAGTACTTC. Translating gives CATSSGVQETQYF.

In this sample, this clonotype turned up a few times. V gene TRBV9 combines with J gene TRBJ2-3, with 7 nucleotides matching TRBD2. V trimming: 0 bases; J trimming: 4 bases; junction bases outside the gene matches: 11. The germline V gene has CDR1 SGDLS and CDR2 YYNGEE. The CDR3 has 17 residues. This chain's CDR3 is CASSVGERLAAPDTQYF. The CDR3 nucleotides are TGTGCCAGCAGCGTAGGGGAGAGACTAGCCGCCCCAGATACGCAGTATTTT.

V usage is TRBV5-4 and J usage is TRBJ2-2; D not certain. CDR1 is SGHNT, CDR2 YYREEE, per germline (reference sequence). V shed 4 bases and J shed 2 bases, with 6 bases lying between them. This CDR3 contains 13 residues. In nucleotides, the CDR3 is TGTGCCAGCAGCGCAAGAAACACCGGGGAGCTGTTTTTT. Translated, it gives CASSARNTGELFF.

This clonotype was recorded many times. This rearrangement joins TRBV5-1 to TRBJ1-1; tentative D call: TRBD1 (5 bases). CDR1 SGHRS and CDR2 YFSETQ come from the germline V gene. Trimming left V 3 bases short and J 0 bases short, with 12 bases between. CDR3 length: 15 amino acids. In nucleotides, the CDR3 is TGCGCCAGCAGCTCGGTGACAGATATGAACACTGAAGCTTTCTTT. Translating gives CASSSVTDMNTEAFF.

This clonotype appeared a few times. The junction does not match germline at one end; this may be a read error. CDR3 region: CAGSQESGGGELFF. CDR3 coding DNA: TGTGCCGGCAGCCAAGAATCCGGGGGCGGGGAGCTGTTTTTT. The gene calls are TRBV3-1 and TRBJ2-2, with a weak D call TRBD2 (6 bases). The CDR3 loop spans 14 amino acids. Looked up from germline, CDR1 is LGHDT and CDR2 is YNNKEL (reference sequence).

In its sample, this clonotype was seen a few times. The chain combines TRBV20-1 with TRBJ2-2; D uncertain. The CDR3 has 14 amino acids. CDR1 and CDR2 from the germline V gene are DFQATT and SNEGSKA (reference sequence). V gave up 6 bases and J gave up 0 bases, with 11 bases separating them. CDR3 in amino acids: CSASFGANTGELFF. The CDR3 bases are TGCAGTGCGAGCTTTGGGGCGAACACCGGGGAGCTGTTTTTT.

The chain recombines TRBV6-6 with TRBJ1-3; 7 bases match TRBD1. The CDR3 covers 16 residues. Germline CDR1 MNHNY, CDR2 SVGAGI (reference sequence). V lost 0 bases, J lost 1 base, and 3 bases stayed unmatched. The CDR3 is CASSYSRGQSGNTIYF. The CDR3 DNA follows: TGTGCCAGCAGTTACTCAAGGGGGCAGTCTGGAAACACCATATATTTT.

This clonotype appeared a few times. The chain has TRBV9 and TRBJ1-3; 7 positions agree with TRBD1. Unmatched junction bases numbered 9, after V lost 0 bases and J lost 0 bases. Germline CDR1 SGDLS, CDR2 YYNGEE. This CDR3 is built from 18 residues. The CDR3 DNA reads TGTGCCAGCAGCGTAGAGGTCACCGGGACAGACTCTGGAAACACCATATATTTT. This translates into CASSVEVTGTDSGNTIYF.

V gene TRBV4-1 combines with J gene TRBJ2-7, with a weak D call TRBD2 (6 bases). Germline CDR1 MGHRA, CDR2 YSYEKL. This CDR3 comprises 14 residues. Trimming took 4 bases from V and 7 from J, leaving 17 bases between them. CDR3 sequence reads: CASSPARAREEQYF. CDR3 bases: TGCGCCAGCAGCCCCGCCCGGGCCCGGGAGGAGCAGTACTTC.

In this sample, this clonotype turned up a few times. V and J are TRBV28 and TRBJ1-2; possible D gene TRBD1, 5 bases. The germline V gene has CDR1 MDHEN and CDR2 SYDVKM. This CDR3 spans 13 amino acids. With 4 bases removed from V and 6 bases from J, the gap between germline ends came to 12 bases. The DNA of the CDR3 is TGTGCCAGCAGTTCAGAACAGGTCAATGGCTACACCTTC. It is translated as CASSSEQVNGYTF.

The table lists this clonotype with a few counts. The gene calls are TRBV5-1 and TRBJ1-5; D possibly corresponds to TRBD1 (6 bases). The CDR3 loop spans 13 amino acids. Germline V gene lookup returns CDR1 SGHRS and CDR2 YFSETQ. V lost 4 bases and J 4 bases, leaving 9 bases between the germline ends. Here the CDR3 reads CASSMDRNQPQHF. As DNA, the CDR3 is TGCGCCAGCAGCATGGACAGAAATCAGCCCCAGCATTTT.